This T cell receptor beta chain was identified during a study of T-cell memory formation after mild COVID-19. Study details: Clusters of TCRs were largely donor specific. Findings of the study overall: That cross-reactive memory joined was suggested by some responding clones appearing in pre-infection memory.

Regarding this clonotype: Its specificity is not known.

TCRdb passed the 5' RACE reads through MiXCR, listing each CDR3 protein once. The profile shows under 600,000 distinct CDR3 sequences, about 22% of them singletons. CDR1 is DFQATT, CDR2 SNEGSKA, per germline (reference sequence). Between the trimmed V and J ends, which lost 1 base and 7 bases, there was a span of 14 bases. CDR3 size: 15 residues. This rearrangement joins TRBV20-1 to TRBJ1-6; D is unclear. The sequenced sample consisted of PBMCs or a T cell subset sorted from them (not recorded which). The TCR was taken from an adult woman who had mild COVID-19 (a few samples of this study predate the infection). Cell type and time point are not known. CDR3 loop: CSARGGTKRNSPLHF. As DNA, the CDR3 is TGCAGTGCTAGAGGGGGAACGAAGCGGAATTCACCCCTCCACTTT.